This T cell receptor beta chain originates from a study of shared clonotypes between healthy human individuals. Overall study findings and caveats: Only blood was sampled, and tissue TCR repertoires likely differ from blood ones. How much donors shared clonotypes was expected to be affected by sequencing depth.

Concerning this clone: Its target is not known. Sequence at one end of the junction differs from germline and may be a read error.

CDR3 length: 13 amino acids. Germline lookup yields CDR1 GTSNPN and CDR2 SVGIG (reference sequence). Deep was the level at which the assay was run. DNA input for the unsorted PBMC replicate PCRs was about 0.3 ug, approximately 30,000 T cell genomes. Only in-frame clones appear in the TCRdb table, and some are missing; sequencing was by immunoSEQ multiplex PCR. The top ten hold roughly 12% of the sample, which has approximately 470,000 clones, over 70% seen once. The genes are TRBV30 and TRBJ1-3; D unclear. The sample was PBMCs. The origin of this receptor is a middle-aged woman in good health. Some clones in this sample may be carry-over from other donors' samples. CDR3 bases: TGTTCCTGCCACCGCGGGTCTGGAAACACCATATATTTT. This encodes CSCHRGSGNTIYF.